A selection of T cell receptor beta chains follows, all from one sample in a study of vaccination effects on CD4 cells after COVID-19. Their specific antigens are unknown. Assay used: immunoSEQ multiplex PCR; TCRdb lists only in-frame clones, some missing. The sample gives 75,000 to 100,000 clones, under 80% of which show up once; around 1.1% is in the top ten. The specimen comprised CD4+ T cells from PBMCs cultured with HCoV-OC43 spike peptides, sampled after COVID-19 vaccination. The receptors were gathered from a human donor who received a COVID-19 vaccine. Both conserved end residues are part of each CDR3. The order of the fields is CDR3 protein, CDR3 DNA, D gene, V gene, J gene, clone size. D genes are given only for firm matches. Only part of the rows carry a size: once, few, many, or a class if the clone is expanded.

CASSQEQGRNTIYF	TGTGCCAGCAGCCAAGAACAGGGTCGCAACACCATATATTTT	-	TRBV3-1/TRBV3-2	TRBJ1-3	once
CASSPTRPGYTEAFF	TGCGCCAGCAGCCCGACACGCCCGGGGTACACTGAAGCTTTCTTT	-	TRBV5-1	TRBJ1-1	-
CASSPDSLNTEAFF	TGTGCCAGCTCACCAGACAGCTTGAACACTGAAGCTTTCTTT	-	TRBV18	TRBJ1-1	-
CASSPSTRGSGNTIYF	TGTGCCAGTAGTCCATCGACCAGAGGGTCTGGAAACACCATATATTTT	-	TRBV19	TRBJ1-3	-
CASSPQNTYGYTF	TGTGCCAGCAGCCCCCAGAACACCTATGGCTACACCTTC	-	TRBV7-2	TRBJ1-2	-
CASSPPVGTGEGNVLTF	TGTGCCAGCTCACCACCCGTCGGGACAGGGGAAGGCAACGTCCTGACTTTC	TRBD1	TRBV18	TRBJ2-6	-
CASSYSGTRNNEQFF	TGTGCCAGCAGTTACTCAGGGACACGAAACAATGAGCAGTTCTTC	-	TRBV6-2/TRBV6-3	TRBJ2-1	-
CASSYSRTAGNTIYF	TGTGCCAGCAGTTACTCGCGTACAGCCGGAAACACCATATATTTT	-	TRBV6-5	TRBJ1-3	-
CASTPGAENTEAFF	TGCGCCAGCACCCCCGGGGCTGAGAACACTGAAGCTTTCTTT	-	TRBV5-1	TRBJ1-1	-
CASTRGSSYNEQFF	TGTGCCAGCACTCGGGGGAGCTCCTACAATGAGCAGTTCTTC	-	TRBV2	TRBJ2-1	few
CASKATGTEAFF	TGCGCCAGCAAAGCCACAGGCACTGAAGCTTTCTTT	-	TRBV10-2	TRBJ1-1	once
CASSAGQGTYQPQHF	TGTGCCAGCAGTGCGGGACAGGGGACGTATCAGCCCCAGCATTTT	TRBD1	TRBV6-2/TRBV6-3	TRBJ1-5	-
CASSPTSGGSHNEQFF	TGTGCCAGCTCACCGACGTCTGGGGGGTCCCACAATGAGCAGTTCTTC	-	TRBV18	TRBJ2-1	once
CASSWTGVSQHF	TGTGCCAGCAGTTGGACAGGGGTCTCCCAGCATTTT	TRBD1	TRBV28	TRBJ1-5	-
CASSLDATEGNTIYF	TGTGCCAGCAGCTTAGATGCGACAGAGGGAAACACCATATATTTT	-	TRBV11-3	TRBJ1-3	-
CASSYRARNTEAFF	TGTGCCAGCAGTTACCGGGCCCGGAACACTGAAGCTTTCTTT	-	TRBV6-5	TRBJ1-1	-
CASSLDRASVTQYF	TGTGCCAGCAGTTTGGACAGGGCATCAGTGACCCAGTACTTC	TRBD1	TRBV6-4	TRBJ2-5	-
CASSLSGGQPQHF	TGTGCCAGCAGTTTATCAGGGGGCCAGCCCCAGCATTTT	TRBD1	TRBV12-3/TRBV12-4	TRBJ1-5	-
CASSQRTGAYGYTF	TGCGCCAGCAGCCAAAGGACAGGCGCCTATGGCTACACCTTC	TRBD1	TRBV4-3	TRBJ1-2	few
CASSDHTGAEEKLFF	TGTGCCAGCAGCGATCATACAGGGGCAGAGGAAAAACTGTTTTTT	TRBD1	TRBV11-1	TRBJ1-4	-
CASRPSAGAAQYF	TGTGCCAGCAGACCATCCGCGGGGGCGGCCCAGTACTTC	-	TRBV6-5	TRBJ2-5	-
CAIGTGGQPQHF	TGTGCCATTGGGACAGGGGGTCAGCCCCAGCATTTT	TRBD1	TRBV10-3	TRBJ1-5	-
CASSRRGQGNETQYF	TGCGCCAGCAGTCGGAGGGGACAGGGTAATGAGACCCAGTACTTC	TRBD1	TRBV23-1	TRBJ2-5	-
CASSYKGGDSPLHF	TGTGCCAGCAGTTACAAAGGTGGGGATTCACCCCTCCACTTT	-	TRBV6-5	TRBJ1-6	-
CASSFGTSLSNTGELFF	TGTGCCAGCAGCTTCGGGACTAGCCTATCGAACACCGGGGAGCTGTTTTTT	TRBD2	TRBV7-9	TRBJ2-2	-
CASSYSYSADTQYF	TGTGCCAGCAGTTACTCTTACAGTGCAGATACGCAGTATTTT	-	TRBV6-5	TRBJ2-3	-
CASSLGTGGMNTEAFF	TGTGCCAGCAGCTTAGGGACAGGGGGGATGAACACTGAAGCTTTCTTT	TRBD1	TRBV11-2	TRBJ1-1	-
CAWSVKTDTYGYTF	TGTGCCTGGAGTGTAAAAACAGACACCTATGGCTACACCTTC	-	TRBV30	TRBJ1-2	-
CASSSSDIYTEAFF	TGTGCCAGCAGTTCGTCAGACATATACACTGAAGCTTTCTTT	-	TRBV27	TRBJ1-1	-